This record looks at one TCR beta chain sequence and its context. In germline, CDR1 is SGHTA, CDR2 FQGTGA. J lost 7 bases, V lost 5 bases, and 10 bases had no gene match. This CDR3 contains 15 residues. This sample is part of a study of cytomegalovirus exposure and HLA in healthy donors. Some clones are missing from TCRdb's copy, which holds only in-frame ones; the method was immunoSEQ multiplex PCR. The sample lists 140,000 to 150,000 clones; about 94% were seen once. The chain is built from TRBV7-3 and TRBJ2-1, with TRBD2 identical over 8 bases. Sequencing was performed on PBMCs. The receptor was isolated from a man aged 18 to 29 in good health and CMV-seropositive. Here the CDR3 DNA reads TGTGCCAGCAGCCGCGGGGCTAGCGGGCGGAATGAGCAGTTCTTC. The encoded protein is CASSRGASGRNEQFF.